Listed here are 2 T cell receptor beta chains from one sample, sequenced in a study of CD8 T cells in ankylosing spondylitis. TCRdb fed the 5' RACE reads into MiXCR, producing one record per CDR3 protein. In the table there are approximately 300,000 distinct CDR3 sequences, around 20% of which are singletons. The specimen sequenced was blood, either unsorted or a sorted T cell fraction (not recorded which). These receptors came from a male donor with ankylosing spondylitis or in good health (not recorded which).

This clonotype was counted a single time. This chain uses TRBV5-1 with TRBJ2-6; D remains unclear. Germline V CDR1 and CDR2: SGHRS, YFSETQ. The V end was cut by 7 bases, the J end by 0 bases, with 14 bases between. The CDR3 extends over 16 amino acids. The CDR3 protein is CASGPTAPSGANVLTF. In nucleotides, the CDR3 is TGCGCCAGCGGCCCGACGGCCCCCTCTGGGGCCAACGTCCTGACTTTC.

The chain has TRBV15 and TRBJ1-2; D remains ambiguous. Germline V lookup: CDR1 LNHNV, CDR2 YYDKDF (reference sequence). CDR3 length equals 12 residues. Trimming cost V 2 bases and J 7 bases, with 8 bases left between them. The CDR3 DNA follows: TGTGCCACCAGCAGATCGGAGGCTGGCTACACCTTC. Translation: CATSRSEAGYTF.